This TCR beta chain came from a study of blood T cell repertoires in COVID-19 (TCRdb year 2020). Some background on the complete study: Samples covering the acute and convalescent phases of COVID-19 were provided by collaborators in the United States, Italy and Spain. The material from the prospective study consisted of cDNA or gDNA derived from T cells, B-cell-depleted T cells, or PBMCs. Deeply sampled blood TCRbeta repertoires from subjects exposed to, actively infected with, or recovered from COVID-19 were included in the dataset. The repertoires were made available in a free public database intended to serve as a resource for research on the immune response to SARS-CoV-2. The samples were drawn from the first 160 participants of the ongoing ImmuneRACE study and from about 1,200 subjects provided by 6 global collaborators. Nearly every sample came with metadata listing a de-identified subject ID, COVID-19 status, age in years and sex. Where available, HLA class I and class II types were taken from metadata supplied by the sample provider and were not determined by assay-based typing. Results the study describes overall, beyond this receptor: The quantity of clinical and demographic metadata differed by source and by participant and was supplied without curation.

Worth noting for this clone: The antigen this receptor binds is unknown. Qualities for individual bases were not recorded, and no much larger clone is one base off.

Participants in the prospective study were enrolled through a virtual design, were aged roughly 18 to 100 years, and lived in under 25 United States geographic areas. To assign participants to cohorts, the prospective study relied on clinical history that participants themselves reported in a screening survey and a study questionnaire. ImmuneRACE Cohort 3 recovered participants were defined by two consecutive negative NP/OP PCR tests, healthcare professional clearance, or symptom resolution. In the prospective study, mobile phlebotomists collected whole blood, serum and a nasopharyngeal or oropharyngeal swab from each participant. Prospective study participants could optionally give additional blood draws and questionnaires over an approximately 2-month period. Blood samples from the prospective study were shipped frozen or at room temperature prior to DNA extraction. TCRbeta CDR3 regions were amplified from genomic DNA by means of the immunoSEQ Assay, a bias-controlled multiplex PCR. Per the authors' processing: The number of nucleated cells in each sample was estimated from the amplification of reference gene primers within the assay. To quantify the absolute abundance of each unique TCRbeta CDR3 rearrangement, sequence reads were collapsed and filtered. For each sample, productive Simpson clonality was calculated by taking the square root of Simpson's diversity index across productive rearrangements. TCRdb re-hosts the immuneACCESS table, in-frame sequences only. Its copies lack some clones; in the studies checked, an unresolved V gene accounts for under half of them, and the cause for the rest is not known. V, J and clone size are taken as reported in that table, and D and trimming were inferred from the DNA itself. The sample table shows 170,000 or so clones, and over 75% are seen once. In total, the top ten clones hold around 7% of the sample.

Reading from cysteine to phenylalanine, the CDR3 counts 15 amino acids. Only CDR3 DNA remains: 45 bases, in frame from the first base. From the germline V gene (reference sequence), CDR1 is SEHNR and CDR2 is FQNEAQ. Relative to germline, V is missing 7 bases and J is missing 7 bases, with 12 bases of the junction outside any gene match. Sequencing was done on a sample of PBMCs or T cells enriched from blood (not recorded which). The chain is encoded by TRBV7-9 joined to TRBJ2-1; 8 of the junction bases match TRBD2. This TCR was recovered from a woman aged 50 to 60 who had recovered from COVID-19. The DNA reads TGTGCCAGCAACTACCTGGCGGGGGGCAAAAATGAGCAGTTCTTC. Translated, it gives CASNYLAGGKNEQFF.